The present T cell receptor (beta chain) was sequenced within a study of blood T cells in healthy people across ages. Peripheral blood samples of about 10 milliliters were drawn from each donor. Findings and limits, study-wide: In these data, TCR beta diversity tracked strongly with naive T cell percentage.

Deletions cut 3 bases from V and 11 bases from J, with 19 bases between. Germline-derived CDR1 and CDR2 are KGHSH and LQKENI. The CDR3 consists of 14 residues. This clonotype was observed a handful of times. Its specificity is not known. A second PCR, run for about 6 to 11 cycles, used a sample-barcoded 5' primer plus a J-beta primer mix. TCRdb recomputed calls from the 5' RACE reads with MiXCR, one row per CDR3 protein. This table holds around 990,000 distinct CDR3 sequences, approximately 38% found once. The material sequenced was blood. The chain couples TRBV18 to TRBJ2-5; no clear D gene. The source is a man between 18 and 35 years old in good health. The CDR3 reads CASSPGSLGNEQYF. CDR3 nucleotides: TGTGCCAGCTCACCGGGTAGCTTGGGCAATGAGCAGTACTTC.